The next 32 T cell receptor beta chains were all read from a single sample in a study of T cells after yellow fever vaccination. TCRdb re-called the 5' RACE reads with MiXCR, one entry per CDR3 protein. The sample consists of 300,000 to 450,000 distinct CDR3 sequences, about 6.2% of them appearing once. The specimen comprised PBMCs, sampled 5 days after the yellow fever booster vaccination. Receptor source: a man aged 25 to 40 who received the YFV17D yellow fever vaccine.

This clonotype occurred many times. The chain couples TRBV6-1 to TRBJ2-2, with 10 bases fitting TRBD2. J lost 6 bases, V lost 8 bases, and 18 bases had no gene match. This CDR3 has 18 amino acids. Germline lookup yields CDR1 MNHNS and CDR2 SASEGT. The CDR3 bases are TGTGCCAGCTTCGGGCTAGCGGGAGCGGTCTCCTTCGCCGGGGAGCTGTTTTTT. Encoded protein: CASFGLAGAVSFAGELFF.

V and J are TRBV20-1 and TRBJ2-2, with a weak D call TRBD2 (5 bases). The CDR3 covers 19 residues. V dropped 2 bases and J dropped 1 base, with 23 bases sitting between them. CDR1 DFQATT and CDR2 SNEGSKA come from the germline V gene (reference sequence). CDR3 protein: CSARSSSVGGFKNTGELFF. The DNA for the CDR3 is TGCAGTGCTAGATCCTCCTCAGTTGGCGGGTTTAAGAACACCGGGGAGCTGTTTTTT.

This clonotype was seen many times. The V call is TRBV5-6, the J call TRBJ2-1; 7 nucleotides align to TRBD2. The CDR3 sequence is 15 residues long. After removal of 1 base from V and 4 bases from J, the junction contained 5 bases not matched to a gene. The germline gives CDR1 SGHDT, CDR2 YYEEEE. CDR3 loop: CASSLREEDYNEQFF. The CDR3 DNA reads as TGTGCCAGCAGCTTGCGGGAGGAAGATTACAATGAGCAGTTCTTC.

This clonotype has at least ten counts. This chain uses TRBV20-1 with TRBJ2-7; TRBD2 matches 8 bases. This CDR3 is 13 amino acids long. Germline V gene sequence: CDR1 DFQATT, CDR2 SNEGSKA (reference sequence). The CDR3 region has the DNA TGCAGCGCAGTAGCGGGATTCTCCTACGAGCAGTACTTC. It is translated as CSAVAGFSYEQYF.

This clonotype appeared a few times. V gene TRBV30 combines with J gene TRBJ2-5; 7 bases match TRBD2. V shed 3 bases, J shed 5 bases, and the junction held 6 bases outside the gene matches. The CDR3 extends over 13 amino acids. The V gene's germline CDR1 is GTSNPN and CDR2 SVGIG (reference sequence). The CDR3 nucleotides read TGTGCCTGGAGCCCAGCGGGAAGGGAGACCCAGTACTTC. This gives the protein CAWSPAGRETQYF.

Points on this clonotype: Possible read error: a much larger clone is one base away. The chain couples TRBV7-9 to TRBJ2-1; no reliable D call. Germline V gene sequence: CDR1 SEHNR, CDR2 FQNEAQ (reference sequence). CDR3 length: 14 residues. With 9 bases removed from V and 8 bases from J, the gap between germline ends came to 20 bases. In DNA, the CDR3 is TGTGCCAGTAGGTCCAGAGTCGGTAACGATGAGCAGTTCTTC. Its translation is CASRSRVGNDEQFF.

Details on this clonotype: One junction end does not reproduce the germline sequence, and a read error may be involved. The chain links TRBV7-7 to TRBJ1-1; no definite D call. CDR1 and CDR2 (germline): SSHAT, FNYEAQ (reference sequence). This CDR3 spans 13 amino acids. The CDR3 sequence is CASSLDSNTEAFF. The CDR3 region has the DNA TGTGCTAGCAGCTTAGACTCTAACACTGAAGCTTTCTTT.

The chain has TRBV12-3 or TRBV12-4 and TRBJ2-3; the D call may be TRBD1 or TRBD2 (5 bases each). This CDR3 region has 14 residues. Between the trimmed V and J ends, which lost 5 bases and 2 bases, there was a span of 11 bases. As DNA, the CDR3 is TGTGCCAGCAGTGGGGGTTCTACCACAGATACGCAGTATTTT. As protein: CASSGGSTTDTQYF.

The chain has TRBV12-3 or TRBV12-4 and TRBJ2-7; D gene unclear. The CDR3 is made up of 13 amino acids. The V end was cut by 5 bases, the J end by 7 bases, with 15 bases between. CDR3 bases: TGTGCCAGCAGTCAAGGATCGTTTCAGGAGCAGTACTTC. This sequence encodes CASSQGSFQEQYF.

Ten or more counts support this clonotype. The chain couples TRBV5-1 to TRBJ2-1; 10 bases map to TRBD2. The length of the CDR3 is 17 residues. The germline V gene has CDR1 SGHRS and CDR2 YFSETQ. The ends lost 4 bases at V and 2 bases at J; junction bases unmatched: 9. CDR3 sequence: CASSPRGAGGPYNEQFF. CDR3 nucleotide sequence: TGCGCCAGCAGCCCCAGGGGAGCGGGAGGGCCCTACAATGAGCAGTTCTTC.

This clonotype occurred a few times. The chain has TRBV20-1 and TRBJ2-4; TRBD2 matches at 9 bases. The length of the CDR3 is 15 residues. The germline CDR1 and CDR2 sequences are DFQATT and SNEGSKA (reference sequence). Trimming cost V 3 bases and J 5 bases; bases outside gene matches: 8. The CDR3 protein is CSASNVRLAENIQYF. CDR3 nucleotide sequence: TGCAGTGCTAGCAACGTGCGACTAGCGGAAAACATTCAGTACTTC.

In this sample, this clonotype turned up a few times. The V gene is TRBV7-9, the J gene TRBJ2-3, with D unresolved. This CDR3 is 14 amino acids long. Germline V gives CDR1 SEHNR, CDR2 FQNEAQ (reference sequence). V lost 5 bases and J lost 15, with 24 bases in between. CDR3 region: CASSPPTPLHGGYF. The CDR3 DNA reads TGTGCCAGCAGCCCACCGACCCCCCTTCACGGCGGCTATTTT.

This clonotype occurred many times. The genes are TRBV18 and TRBJ2-1; the D is unclear. Between the trimmed V and J ends, which lost 5 bases and 3 bases, there was a span of 8 bases. The germline V gene has CDR1 KGHSH and CDR2 LQKENI. This CDR3 has 13 residues. In nucleotides, the CDR3 is TGTGCCAGCTCAACGCAGAGCTACAATGAGCAGTTCTTC. Protein: CASSTQSYNEQFF.

This clonotype was seen a few times. This chain links TRBV30 with TRBJ2-1; 11 nucleotides agree with TRBD2. V gave up 3 bases and J gave up 9 bases; unmatched junction bases: 13. The CDR3 covers 16 residues. Germline V gene sequence: CDR1 GTSNPN, CDR2 SVGIG (reference sequence). CDR3 region: CAWRPSGRPARVEQFF. The CDR3 nucleotides read TGTGCCTGGAGACCTAGCGGGAGGCCCGCCCGAGTTGAGCAGTTCTTC.

The rearrangement uses TRBV20-1 and TRBJ1-3; 10 nucleotides line up with TRBD1. In germline, CDR1 is DFQATT, CDR2 SNEGSKA (reference sequence). The CDR3 totals 16 residues. The V gene end was trimmed by 3 bases and the J gene end by 1 base; junction bases not matched to a gene: 6. The CDR3, as DNA: TGCAGTGCTAGGGGACAGGGGATTAGTTCTGGAAACACCATATATTTT. Translation: CSARGQGISSGNTIYF.

This clonotype turned up a few times. The chain links TRBV5-1 to TRBJ2-4; D perhaps matches TRBD1 (6 bases). Trimming took off 4 bases at V and 5 bases at J, with 13 bases between the two ends. Germline lookup yields CDR1 SGHRS and CDR2 YFSETQ. There are 14 residues in the CDR3. The CDR3 protein is CASSVTGKENIQYF. CDR3 nucleotides: TGCGCCAGCAGCGTTACAGGGAAGGAAAACATTCAGTACTTC.

V usage is TRBV7-2 and J usage is TRBJ2-5; TRBD2 is a possible D gene (5 bases). Germline assignment: CDR1 SGHTA and CDR2 FQGNSA. The V and J ends lost 6 bases and 2 bases respectively, with 13 bases between them. This CDR3 contains 14 residues. The CDR3, as DNA: TGTGCCAGCAGAGAAATTAGCGTGCAAGAGACCCAGTACTTC. It encodes CASREISVQETQYF.

This clonotype was counted a few times. The gene calls are TRBV3-1 and TRBJ2-3; 8 nucleotides align to TRBD2. CDR3 size: 16 residues. Losses at the gene ends were 1 base for V and 3 bases for J; bases not matched to a gene: 6. The germline CDR1 and CDR2 sequences are LGHDT and YNNKEL (reference sequence). The CDR3 sequence is CASSQGGSGRTDTQYF. In nucleotides, the CDR3 is TGTGCCAGCAGCCAAGGTGGGAGCGGGAGAACAGATACGCAGTATTTT.

This clonotype was seen repeatedly, ten times or more. The gene calls are TRBV7-2 and TRBJ2-5, with 10 bases fitting TRBD1. The CDR3 extends over 16 amino acids. The germline V gene encodes CDR1 SGHTA and CDR2 FQGNSA. The J segment lost 5 bases and the V segment lost 5 bases, leaving 11 bases of the junction unmatched. The CDR3 is CASSIRTGGFWETQYF. For the CDR3, the DNA is TGTGCCAGCAGCATTCGGACAGGGGGTTTTTGGGAGACCCAGTACTTC.

This clonotype was counted between two and nine times. The chain carries TRBV28 and TRBJ2-1; 7 positions match TRBD2. Germline CDR1 reads MDHEN; CDR2 reads SYDVKM. V dropped 5 bases and J dropped 4; count of bases not matched to a gene: 5. This CDR3 has 14 residues. CDR3 coding DNA: TGTGCCAGCAGTCTGTCGGGACTATACAATGAGCAGTTCTTC. Translation gives CASSLSGLYNEQFF.

This clonotype was found many times. The J gene is TRBJ2-7, the V gene TRBV7-2; weak D call: TRBD2 (5 bases). Germline CDR1 is SGHTA and CDR2 is FQGNSA. The CDR3 loop spans 14 amino acids. Trimming removed 6 bases at V and 0 bases at J, with 12 bases between. The CDR3 loop reads CASSRGVGSYEQYF. In DNA, the CDR3 is TGTGCCAGCAGTCGGGGAGTCGGCTCCTACGAGCAGTACTTC.

This clonotype was counted a few times. V usage is TRBV14 and J usage is TRBJ2-1, with D possibly being TRBD2 (5 bases). Looked up from germline, CDR1 is SGHDN and CDR2 is FVKESK. The CDR3 runs 16 residues. Trimming left V 0 bases short and J 0 bases short, with 9 bases between. Here the CDR3 reads CASSQDGSASYNEQFF. Here the CDR3 DNA reads TGTGCCAGCAGCCAAGATGGTAGCGCCTCCTACAATGAGCAGTTCTTC. The full variable domain, rest sourced from reference TRBV14 and TRBJ2-1, is EAGVTQFPSHSVIEKGQTVTLRCDPISGHDNLYWYRRVMGKEIKFLLHFVKESKQDESGMPNNRFLAERTGGTYSTLKVQPAELEDSGVYFCASSQDGSASYNEQFFGPGTRLTVL.

There are many counts of this clonotype. This chain links TRBV12-3 or TRBV12-4 with TRBJ1-2; 9 bases are a match to TRBD1. The junction had 10 bases not matched to a gene; V was cut back by 4 bases and J by 10 bases. The CDR3 has 14 residues. Here the CDR3 reads CASSSTGTGRTYTF. The CDR3 DNA is TGTGCCAGCAGTTCTACCGGGACAGGGCGGACCTACACCTTC.

Ten or more counts support this clonotype. The chain recombines TRBV27 with TRBJ2-3, with TRBD2 matching 7 bases. The CDR3 is 17 residues long. V gave up 4 bases and J gave up 3 bases; unmatched junction bases: 13. Per germline, CDR1 MNHEY and CDR2 SMNVEV (reference sequence). The chain's CDR3 is CASSSHWSGNNTDTQYF. The CDR3 DNA sequence: TGTGCCAGCAGTTCCCATTGGAGCGGGAATAATACAGATACGCAGTATTTT.

This clonotype showed up many times. CDR3 region: CASSQETGAYEQYF. For the CDR3, the DNA is TGCGCCAGCAGCCAAGAGACAGGGGCCTACGAGCAGTACTTC. This rearrangement joins TRBV4-3 to TRBJ2-7; 8 bases line up with TRBD1. V was pared by 0 bases and J by 2 bases, with 0 bases of the junction left unmatched. Germline V gives CDR1 LGHNA, CDR2 YSLEER. This CDR3 region has 14 residues.

The chain links TRBV5-4 to TRBJ2-3; 7 positions agree with TRBD1. This CDR3 region has 15 residues. Trimming at V came to 3 bases and at J to 3 bases, leaving 7 bases not matched to a gene. The V gene's germline CDR1 is SGHNT and CDR2 YYREEE (reference sequence). CDR3 bases: TGTGCCAGCAGCTCGAGGGGGCAGGGAACAGATACGCAGTATTTT. Protein sequence: CASSSRGQGTDTQYF.

This sequence joins TRBV28 and TRBJ2-1; D might be TRBD1 or TRBD2, each matching 5 bases. V was pared by 8 bases and J by 4 bases, with 15 bases between. This CDR3 contains 14 residues. CDR1 and CDR2 (germline): MDHEN, SYDVKM. The CDR3 protein is CASARGGPYNEQFF. The CDR3 DNA reads as TGTGCCAGCGCACGGGGCGGTCCTTACAATGAGCAGTTCTTC.

This clonotype has at least ten counts. The chain couples TRBV12-3 or TRBV12-4 to TRBJ2-7; a weak D match, TRBD2 (6 bases). The CDR3 loop spans 14 amino acids. V lost 6 bases to trimming and J lost 6 bases, with 18 bases between them. In nucleotides, the CDR3 is TGTGCCAGCAGCCCCGGGGAGGTGGGTAGCGAGCAGTACTTC. It yields the protein CASSPGEVGSEQYF.

The V and J genes are TRBV19 and TRBJ1-1; D ambiguous. The V gene lost 7 bases and the J gene lost 5 bases, with 14 bases spanning the gap. In germline, CDR1 is LNHDA, CDR2 SQIVND (reference sequence). The CDR3 loop spans 13 amino acids. CDR3 protein: CASIGQPGTEAFF. The CDR3 DNA is TGTGCCAGTATTGGCCAACCGGGGACTGAAGCTTTCTTT.

This clonotype was observed many times. The chain uses TRBV24-1 and TRBJ2-1; TRBD2 agrees at 8 bases. This CDR3 is 15 amino acids long. After removal of 2 bases from V and 6 bases from J, the junction contained 5 bases not matched to a gene. From germline, CDR1 is KGHDR and CDR2 SFDVKD. CDR3 in amino acids: CATSDSASGRNEQFF. Here the CDR3 DNA reads TGTGCCACCAGTGATTCGGCTAGCGGGCGCAATGAGCAGTTCTTC.

This clonotype occurred many times. The V gene is TRBV20-1, the J gene TRBJ2-1; possibly TRBD1 for D (5 bases). Germline CDR1 reads DFQATT; CDR2 reads SNEGSKA (reference sequence). This CDR3 has 13 residues. V lost 3 bases, J lost 2 bases, and 8 bases lay in between. The CDR3: CSASLDTYNEQFF. Here the CDR3 DNA reads TGCAGTGCTAGCTTGGACACCTACAATGAGCAGTTCTTC.

To note about this clonotype: Compared with germline, one end of the junction differs, possibly owing to a read error. The chain combines TRBV20-1 with TRBJ2-2, with 7 positions matching TRBD2. Germline-derived CDR1 and CDR2 are DFQATT and SNEGSKA (reference sequence). CDR3 length: 16 residues. CDR3 DNA: TGCTGTGCTAGAGATTGGGGGGGTAGCGGAAACGGGGAGCTGTTTTTT. Protein sequence: CCARDWGGSGNGELFF.